A selection of T cell receptor beta chains follows, all from one sample in a study of blood T cell repertoires in COVID-19. Sequencing used immunoSEQ multiplex PCR; TCRdb keeps in-frame clones, though not all of them. The repertoire holds about 230,000 clones, with less than 90% as singletons. The material sequenced was peripheral blood. The receptor set was obtained from a woman in her seventies with active or convalescent COVID-19. CDR3s include the opening cysteine and the closing phenylalanine or tryptophan. Fields, in order: V gene, J gene, clone size, D gene, CDR3 DNA, CDR3 protein. The D gene is left open where the match is weak. Only part of the rows carry a size: once, few, many, or a class if the clone is expanded.

TRBV29-1	TRBJ1-1	.	.	TGCAGCGTTGTCCCCGGGGGATGGAACACTGAAGCTTTCTTT	CSVVPGGWNTEAFF
TRBV2	TRBJ2-7	.	TRBD1	TGTGCCAGCAGTATACAGGGGGCGCATAAGTACTTC	CASSIQGAHKYF
TRBV21-1	TRBJ2-2	.	.	TGTGCCAGCAGCAAACCCGACTATCTGAACACCGGGGAGCTGTTTTTT	CASSKPDYLNTGELFF
TRBV28	TRBJ1-6	.	.	TGTGCCAGCAGCAAGCTGACAGGCGTCGAAGATTCACCCCTCCACTTT	CASSKLTGVEDSPLHF
TRBV10-3	TRBJ1-1	.	.	TGTGCCATCAGTGAGGTAATGAACACTGAAGCTTTCTTT	CAISEVMNTEAFF
TRBV30	TRBJ1-2	.	.	TGTGCCTGGAGTGTAGGGGGAACTCGGGTCCCCTACTTC	CAWSVGGTRVPYF
TRBV25-1	TRBJ1-3	.	.	TGTGCCAGCAGTGAACGGGGCTCTGGAAACACCATATATTTT	CASSERGSGNTIYF
TRBV5-1	TRBJ2-3	.	TRBD2	TGCGCCAGCAGCCATAGCGGGGTTAGCACAGATACGCAGTATTTT	CASSHSGVSTDTQYF
TRBV28	TRBJ1-4	.	TRBD1	TGTGCCAGCAGTTCCGGGACAGGGGCGAAACTGTTTTTT	CASSSGTGAKLFF
TRBV12-2	TRBJ1-5	.	.	TGTGCAAGTCGCTTAGCGACCGGGACAGGGGCCACAGTGGCCCAGCATTTT	CASRLATGTGATVAQHF
TRBV6-5	TRBJ2-4	.	TRBD1	TGTGCCAGCAGTTCCTCGACAGGGGACATTCAGTACTTC	CASSSSTGDIQYF
TRBV5-1	TRBJ2-5	.	.	TGCGCCAGCAGCTTGGCCGGCCGGGGTAAAGAGACCCAGTACTTC	CASSLAGRGKETQYF
TRBV6-6	TRBJ2-5	.	.	TGTGCCAGCAGGTGGACAGTTGAAGAGACCCAGTACTTC	CASRWTVEETQYF
TRBV5-6	TRBJ2-5	.	TRBD1	TGTGCCAGCAGCTTGACAGGGGGAGAGACCCAGTACTTC	CASSLTGGETQYF
TRBV3-1/TRBV3-2	TRBJ2-7	few	.	TGTGCCAGCAGCCAGCAGACACCTTACGAGCAGTACTTC	CASSQQTPYEQYF
TRBV23-1	TRBJ1-2	.	TRBD1	TGCGCCAGCAGTCAATGGGCCTTTACAGGGGGCGCCTACTATGGCTACACCTTC	CASSQWAFTGGAYYGYTF
TRBV4-1	TRBJ1-5	few	.	TGCGCCAGCAGCCCAGGGGATGGTAACAATCAGCCCCAGCATTTT	CASSPGDGNNQPQHF
TRBV6-5	TRBJ1-4	.	.	TGTGCCAGCAGTCCGACAGGCTCGGATGAAAAACTGTTTTTT	CASSPTGSDEKLFF
TRBV6-5	TRBJ2-5	once	.	TGTGCCAGCCTCTCTGGGGGGGCCTCAGAGACCCAGTACTTC	CASLSGGASETQYF
TRBV7-3	TRBJ1-2	.	.	TGTGCCAGCAGCTTACGGAACTGGGGAGGACGGCTTATTAAGGGCTACACCTTC	CASSLRNWGGRLIKGYTF
TRBV6-2/TRBV6-3	TRBJ1-2	.	.	TGTGCCAGCAGTTACAAGGGGTTCATCTATGGCTACACCTTC	CASSYKGFIYGYTF
TRBV5-1	TRBJ1-2	.	.	TGCGCCAGCAGCCCTATTACAGGGAACTATGGCTACACCTTC	CASSPITGNYGYTF
TRBV6-5	TRBJ2-7	few	TRBD1	TGTGCCAGCAGATTAACGGGACAGGTCTACGAGCAGTACTTC	CASRLTGQVYEQYF
TRBV27	TRBJ1-1	.	TRBD1	TGTGCCAGCGACCCGACAGGGCGGACTGAAGCTTTCTTT	CASDPTGRTEAFF
TRBV7-6	TRBJ2-3	.	.	TGTGCCAGCAGCCCACGCCCCGACGGGGGGCGGGATACGCAGTATTTT	CASSPRPDGGRDTQYF
TRBV7-3	TRBJ1-6	.	TRBD1	TGTGCCAGCAGCTCGCAGGGGGCGCCTAATTCACCCCTCCACTTT	CASSSQGAPNSPLHF
TRBV28	TRBJ1-3	.	.	TGTGCCAGCAGTAGTCACGGTGGAAACACCATATATTTT	CASSSHGGNTIYF
TRBV5-1	TRBJ2-5	.	.	TGCGCCAGCAGCGTACAAGAGACCCAGTACTTC	CASSVQETQYF
TRBV27	TRBJ1-5	.	TRBD1	TGTGCCAGCAGTTCCGACAGGGACCAGCCCCAGCATTTT	CASSSDRDQPQHF
TRBV4-3	TRBJ1-3	.	TRBD1	TGCGCCAGCAGCCGGTCACAGGGGCTCGATTCTGGAAACACCATATATTTT	CASSRSQGLDSGNTIYF
TRBV7-9	TRBJ2-3	many	TRBD1	TGTGCCAGCAGCTTACTCGGGACAGGGTATACAGATACGCAGTATTTT	CASSLLGTGYTDTQYF
TRBV4-1	TRBJ1-5	.	.	TGCGCCAGCAGCCAAGAGGTCTCAGGGAACGACAATCAGCCCCAGCATTTT	CASSQEVSGNDNQPQHF
TRBV5-1	TRBJ2-2	.	.	TGCGCCAGCAGCTTACGTACAGGGACCGGGGAGCTGTTTTTT	CASSLRTGTGELFF
TRBV18	TRBJ2-2	.	TRBD1	TGTGCCAGCTCAGACACCTTACAGGGGGCGGACACCGGGGAGCTGTTTTTT	CASSDTLQGADTGELFF
TRBV18	TRBJ1-2	.	.	TGTGCCAGCTCGCCCGGGGAGGGGGTCACCTTC	CASSPGEGVTF
TRBV18	TRBJ2-7	.	.	TGTGCCAGCTCACCAGGCGTGGGCAGGGGAACCTACGAGCAGTACTTC	CASSPGVGRGTYEQYF
TRBV27	TRBJ1-2	.	.	TGTGCCAGCCGACCCACAGGACCTATCTATGGCTACACCTTC	CASRPTGPIYGYTF
TRBV10-1	TRBJ1-1	.	.	TGCGCCAGCAGTCGGGAGAGAAGCACTGAAGCTTTCTTT	CASSRERSTEAFF
TRBV6-2/TRBV6-3	TRBJ2-3	.	TRBD2	TGTGCCAGCAGTTACCCGCTAGCGGGGGGTTCCACAGATACGCAGTATTTT	CASSYPLAGGSTDTQYF
TRBV3-1/TRBV3-2	TRBJ2-7	.	.	TGTGCCAGCAGCCGGCAACCCGACGAGCAGTACTTC	CASSRQPDEQYF
TRBV5-1	TRBJ2-7	.	TRBD1	TGCGCCAGCAGCGTGGGACAGGGGGCGATTGAGCAGTACTTC	CASSVGQGAIEQYF
TRBV30	TRBJ1-2	once	.	TGTGCCTGGAGTGTTCTGGGCCACAACTATGGCTACACCTTC	CAWSVLGHNYGYTF
TRBV12-5	TRBJ1-2	.	.	TGTGCTAGTGGTCCCGGGACATATAACTATGGCTACACCTTC	CASGPGTYNYGYTF
TRBV19	TRBJ1-4	.	.	TGTGCCAGTAACACAGGGCCCCAGCGGGAAAAACTGTTTTTT	CASNTGPQREKLFF